These T cell receptor beta chains were read from a single sample in a study of T cell repertoires in cytomegalovirus infection. For these receptors, no antigen is known. Using its own MiXCR run on the reads, TCRdb lists one record per CDR3 protein. This table holds fewer than 900,000 distinct CDR3 sequences, almost 30% found once. Specimen: cultured CD8+ T cells from PBMCs, collected from culture after CMV antigen stimulation. The origin of the receptors is a human donor in good health (CMV status not recorded). Some clones in this sample may be carry-over from other donors' samples. Both conserved end residues are part of each CDR3. Fields, in order: clone size, V gene, D gene, J gene, CDR3 DNA, CDR3 protein. A D gene is named only where the DNA matches it firmly. Size values are once, few and many counts, or a class for expanded clones, and some rows have none.

>.|TRBV12-5|.|TRBJ2-5
TGTGCTAGTGCCCCGGGACGCTACCAAGAGACCCAGTACTTC
CASAPGRYQETQYF
>.|TRBV6-1|TRBD1|TRBJ2-5
TGTGCCAGCAGTTCCCGGACAGGGGCGAGGGAGACCCAGTACTTC
CASSSRTGARETQYF
>once|TRBV20-1|TRBD1|TRBJ2-7
TGCAGTGCTAGTGATAACCGGGACAGTAGTTCCTACGAGCAGTACTTC
CSASDNRDSSSYEQYF
>.|TRBV27|TRBD2|TRBJ2-1
TGTGCCAGCAGCACGGGACTAGCGGGACCCAGCTCCTACAATGAGCAGTTCTTC
CASSTGLAGPSSYNEQFF
>.|TRBV19|.|TRBJ2-6
TGTGCCAGTAGTCCTTACACTTCTGGGGCCAACGTCCTGACTTTC
CASSPYTSGANVLTF
>.|TRBV27|.|TRBJ2-5
TGTGCCAGCAGTTTAGTGCGAGGAGAGACCCAGTACTTC
CASSLVRGETQYF
>.|TRBV28|.|TRBJ1-3
TGTGCCAGCGACCCACAGGGAAATGGAAACACCATATATTTT
CASDPQGNGNTIYF
>few|TRBV6-2/TRBV6-3|.|TRBJ1-5
TGTGCCAGCAGTTACTCGGCTTACCAAAGCAATCAGCCCCAGCATTTT
CASSYSAYQSNQPQHF
>many|TRBV7-9|.|TRBJ2-7
TGTGCCAGCAGCCAGGGTTCCTACGAGCAGTACTTC
CASSQGSYEQYF
>many|TRBV4-2|TRBD2|TRBJ2-1
TGTGCCAGCAGCCAAGATCTAGCGGGGGGCCTTACAGAGCAGTTCTTC
CASSQDLAGGLTEQFF
>many|TRBV12-3/TRBV12-4|.|TRBJ2-7
TGTGCCAGCAGCCGTACAGGGGAGGGGTCCTACGAGCAGTACTTC
CASSRTGEGSYEQYF
>few|TRBV4-1|.|TRBJ1-1
TGCGCCAGCAGCCCCCGACAGAGCTTTGTGAACACTGAAGCTTTCTTT
CASSPRQSFVNTEAFF
>few|TRBV7-8|TRBD2|TRBJ2-5
TGTGCCAGCAGCTTAGTTCTAGCGGGGGGGGATCAAGAGACCCAGTACTTC
CASSLVLAGGDQETQYF
>.|TRBV15|TRBD2|TRBJ2-5
TGTGCCACCAGGCCGATAGCGGGGGACTCACAAGAGACCCAGTACTTC
CATRPIAGDSQETQYF
>few|TRBV10-3|TRBD1|TRBJ1-5
TGTGCCATCAGTGAGTCGACAGGGGCATTCAATCAGCCCCAGCATTTT
CAISESTGAFNQPQHF
>.|TRBV6-5|TRBD2|TRBJ2-1
TGTGCCAGCAGTCATACTAGCGGGGGGTTCGATGAGCAGTTCTTC
CASSHTSGGFDEQFF
>.|TRBV27|.|TRBJ2-1
TGTGCCAGCAGTTTATCCCCCCTACAAACGTACACAAACAATGAGCAGTTCTTC
CASSLSPLQTYTNNEQFF
>.|TRBV20-1|.|TRBJ1-2
TGCAGTGCTAGAGATTTTGGGCTCTGGCAGGCCCCTCCTAACTATGGCTACACCTTC
CSARDFGLWQAPPNYGYTF
>.|TRBV7-6|.|TRBJ1-4
TGTGCCAGCAGCTTTGGGGGGGAGAAAGAAAAACTGTTTTTT
CASSFGGEKEKLFF
>.|TRBV4-1|TRBD2|TRBJ2-2
TGTGCCAGCAGCCAAGATTTGAGCGGGGTGAACACCGGGGAGCTGTTTTTT
CASSQDLSGVNTGELFF
>many|TRBV12-3/TRBV12-4|.|TRBJ1-2
TGTGCCAGCAGTTTTGGGAGTGGCTATGGCTACACCTTC
CASSFGSGYGYTF
>few|TRBV5-4|.|TRBJ1-3
TGTGCCAGCAGCTTGGTGGATCAGGGAAACACCATATATTTT
CASSLVDQGNTIYF
>few|TRBV6-2/TRBV6-3|.|TRBJ2-1
TGTGCCAGCAGTTCCGCCCCTAGCTCCTACAATGAGCAGTTCTTC
CASSSAPSSYNEQFF
>few|TRBV19|.|TRBJ1-1
TGTGCCAGTAGTATGGGGACCTGGGGTGCTTTCTTT
CASSMGTWGAFF
>few|TRBV28|.|TRBJ2-5
TGTGCCAGCACCTCCGGCGGTGAGGCCCGAGGGACCCAGTACTTC
CASTSGGEARGTQYF
>once|TRBV11-2|.|TRBJ2-2
TGTGCCAGCACCCTTAGGGGGTCCGTCGGGGAGCTGTTTTTT
CASTLRGSVGELFF
>few|TRBV15|.|TRBJ2-6
TGTGCCACCAGCAGGGCCTCCTCTGGGGCCAACGTCCTGACTTTC
CATSRASSGANVLTF
>.|TRBV20-1|TRBD1|TRBJ1-4
TGCAGTGCTAGAGAAACAGGGGCGAATGAAAAACTGTTTTTT
CSARETGANEKLFF
>few|TRBV10-3|TRBD2|TRBJ2-2
TGTGCCATCAGACCCAAGCGGGGGCCCCACCCCCTTAACACCGGGGAGCTGTTTTTT
CAIRPKRGPHPLNTGELFF
>.|TRBV6-2/TRBV6-3|TRBD1|TRBJ1-2
TGTGCCAGCAGTTACTCGACAGGGTTGGAGGGCTACACCTTC
CASSYSTGLEGYTF
>.|TRBV5-5|TRBD1|TRBJ1-2
TGTGCCAGCAGCTTAGACAGGACAGGGCTAAAATATGGCTACACCTTC
CASSLDRTGLKYGYTF
>.|TRBV12-3/TRBV12-4|TRBD2|TRBJ2-3
TGTGCCAGCAGTTTAGGGCTAGCGGGGGGGGTAGATACGCAGTATTTT
CASSLGLAGGVDTQYF
>.|TRBV7-9|.|TRBJ2-2
TGTGCCAGCAGCTTCTTGGAGTCTAGCGCGGACACCGGGGAGCTGTTTTTT
CASSFLESSADTGELFF
>few|TRBV7-9|.|TRBJ1-4
TGTGCCAGCAGCCCCACTGGACAGTCGGAAAAACTGTTTTTT
CASSPTGQSEKLFF
>.|TRBV14|TRBD1|TRBJ2-6
TGTGCCAGCAGCCGAGGACAGGGCGCCGGGGCCAACGTCCTGACTTTC
CASSRGQGAGANVLTF
>.|TRBV12-3/TRBV12-4|TRBD2|TRBJ2-1
TGTGCCAGCAGTCCCCTAGCGGGGGGGCCTTATGAGCAGTTCTTC
CASSPLAGGPYEQFF
>.|TRBV5-8|TRBD1|TRBJ1-5
TGTGCCAGCAGCTACGAACAGGGGGCAGATCAGCCCCAGCATTTT
CASSYEQGADQPQHF
>few|TRBV6-1|TRBD1|TRBJ1-1
TGTGCCAGCAGTAAAACAGGGGTGGGCACTGAAGCTTTCTTT
CASSKTGVGTEAFF
>.|TRBV10-3|TRBD1|TRBJ1-6
TGTGCCATCAGTGATCTCCTTGGACAGGGGAGGATTTACCTCCACTTT
CAISDLLGQGRIYLHF
>.|TRBV5-6|TRBD1|TRBJ2-2
TGTGCCAGCAGCTTGGGGGACAGGGTGAACACCGGGGAGCTGTTTTTT
CASSLGDRVNTGELFF
>few|TRBV5-1|.|TRBJ2-7
TGCGCCAGCCACCCGGACTACGAGCAGTACTTC
CASHPDYEQYF
>many|TRBV7-2|.|TRBJ2-3
TGTGCCAGCACCCCTCCTAGCACAGATACGCAGTATTTT
CASTPPSTDTQYF
>.|TRBV6-6|.|TRBJ2-5
TGTGCCAGCAGTTACTCGCTAGCAGGCGAGACCCAGTACTTC
CASSYSLAGETQYF
>many|TRBV7-9|TRBD1|TRBJ1-2
TGTGCCAGCAGCTTAGTTGGGACAGCGACCACTAACTATGGCTACACCTTC
CASSLVGTATTNYGYTF
>.|TRBV20-1|TRBD1|TRBJ1-1
TGCAGTGCTAGACTGCTTCCCTCGGTGAGGGACAGGGGCACTGAAGCTTTCTTT
CSARLLPSVRDRGTEAFF
>few|TRBV7-9|.|TRBJ2-5
TGTGCCAGCAGCTTAGCGCTGGGACATAGAATACAAGAGACCCAGTACTTC
CASSLALGHRIQETQYF
>few|TRBV6-2/TRBV6-3|.|TRBJ2-2
TGTGCCAGCAGCTTATCGTTACCGGGGACCGGGGAGCTGTTTTTT
CASSLSLPGTGELFF
>.|TRBV7-6|TRBD2|TRBJ2-5
TGTGCCAGCAGCTTCGGAGCGGGGGAAGAGACCCAGTACTTC
CASSFGAGEETQYF